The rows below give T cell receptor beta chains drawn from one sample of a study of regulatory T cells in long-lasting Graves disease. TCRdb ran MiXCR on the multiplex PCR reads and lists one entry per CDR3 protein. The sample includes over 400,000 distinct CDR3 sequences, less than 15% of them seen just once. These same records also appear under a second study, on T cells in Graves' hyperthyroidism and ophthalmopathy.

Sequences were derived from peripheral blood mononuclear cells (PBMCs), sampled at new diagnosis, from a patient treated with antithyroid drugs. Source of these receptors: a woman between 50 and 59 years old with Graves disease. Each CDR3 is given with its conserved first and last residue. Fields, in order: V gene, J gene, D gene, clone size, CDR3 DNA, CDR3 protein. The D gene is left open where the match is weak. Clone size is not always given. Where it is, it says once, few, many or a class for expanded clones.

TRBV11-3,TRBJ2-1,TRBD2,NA,TGTGCCAGCAGCTTAGATTTAGGACTAGCGGGAATGTCGTCTCTCGATGAGCAGTTCTTC,CASSLDLGLAGMSSLDEQFF
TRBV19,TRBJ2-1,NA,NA,TGTGCCAGTACTAGGACCGCTAGGTACAATGAGCAGTTCTTC,CASTRTARYNEQFF
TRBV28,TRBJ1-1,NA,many,TGTGCCAGCAGTCCCCCAGTCGGAATGCCTGAAGCTTTCTTT,CASSPPVGMPEAFF
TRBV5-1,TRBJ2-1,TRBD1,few,TGCGCCAGCAGCTTTGACAGGGGAGACAATGAGCAGTTCTTC,CASSFDRGDNEQFF
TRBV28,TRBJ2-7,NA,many,TGTGCCAGCAGAGATGGGACCACCTACGAGCAGTACTTC,CASRDGTTYEQYF
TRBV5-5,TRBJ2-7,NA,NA,TGTGCCAGCAGCGGGGAGAGTCACAACTACGAGCAGTACTTC,CASSGESHNYEQYF
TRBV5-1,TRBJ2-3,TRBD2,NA,TGCGCCAGCAGCTTACAACTAGCGGGGACTAATACGCAGTATTTT,CASSLQLAGTNTQYF
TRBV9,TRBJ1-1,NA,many,TGTGCCAGCAGCTCTGCGATGAACACTGAAGCTTTCTTT,CASSSAMNTEAFF
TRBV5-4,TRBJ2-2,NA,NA,TGTGCCAGCAGCTTGGATCGAGTTGGCGGGGAGCTGTTTTTT,CASSLDRVGGELFF
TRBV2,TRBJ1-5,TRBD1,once,TGTGCCAGCACTCAGGGGGGAGGGGGCGCGCAGCCCCAGCATTTT,CASTQGGGGAQPQHF
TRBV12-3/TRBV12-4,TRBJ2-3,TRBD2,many,TGTGCCAGCACCCAGCGGACTAGCGGGACGAGCACAGATACGCAGTATTTT,CASTQRTSGTSTDTQYF
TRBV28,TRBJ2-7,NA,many,TGTGCCAGCAGTTTCGAGACCCCCTACGAGCAGTACTTC,CASSFETPYEQYF
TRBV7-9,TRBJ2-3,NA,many,TGTGCCAGCAGCTTAGCGCTTGGCAGAACAGATACGCAGTATTTT,CASSLALGRTDTQYF
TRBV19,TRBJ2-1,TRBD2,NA,TGTGCCAGTAGTCAACCCGGCGGGGGCAATGAGCAGTTCTTC,CASSQPGGGNEQFF
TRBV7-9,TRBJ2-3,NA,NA,TGTGCCAGCAGCTTACGGGGAGTCGCAGATACGCAGTATTTT,CASSLRGVADTQYF
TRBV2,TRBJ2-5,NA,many,TGTGCCAGCAGTGACGGCCACCGGGGGTGGGAGACCCAGTACTTC,CASSDGHRGWETQYF
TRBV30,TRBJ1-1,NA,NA,TGTGCCTGGAGGTACGGAGGGAGAGGGGGTGAAGCTTTCTTT,CAWRYGGRGGEAFF
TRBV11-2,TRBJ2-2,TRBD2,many,TGTGCCAGCAGCTTGGGGACTAGCGGGAGCCGGGCAGCCGGGGAGCTGTTTTTT,CASSLGTSGSRAAGELFF
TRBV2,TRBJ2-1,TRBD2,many,TGTGCCAGCAATCGAGGCGGGAGGGCCTACAATGAGCAGTTCTTC,CASNRGGRAYNEQFF
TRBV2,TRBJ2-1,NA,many,TGTGCCAGCATACCCGTGAGCTCCTACAATGAGCAGTTCTTC,CASIPVSSYNEQFF
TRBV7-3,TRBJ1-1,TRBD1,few,TGTGCCAGCAGCTTAACTTTACAGGGGGAAACTGAAGCTTTCTTT,CASSLTLQGETEAFF
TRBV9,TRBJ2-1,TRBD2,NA,TGTGCCAGCAGCATAGACCCTAGCGGGGCTGAGCAGTTCTTC,CASSIDPSGAEQFF
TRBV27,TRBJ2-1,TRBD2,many,TGTGCCAGCAGCCCTCCGGGACTAGCGGCTGGGAATGAGCAGTTCTTC,CASSPPGLAAGNEQFF
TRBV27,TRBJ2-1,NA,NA,TGTGCCAGCAGTCACTTGGGGCCCTGGGGGAATGAGCAGCTCTTC,CASSHLGPWGNEQLF
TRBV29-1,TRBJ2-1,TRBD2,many,TGCAGAGCTAGCGGGAGTTTGAACAATGAGCAGTTCTTC,CRASGSLNNEQFF
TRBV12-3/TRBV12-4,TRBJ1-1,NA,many,TGTGCCAGCAGTTTCTACTCGGGGAGGGGCACTGAAGCTTTCTTT,CASSFYSGRGTEAFF
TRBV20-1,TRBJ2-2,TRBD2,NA,TGCAGTGCTAGAGATGTGGCTAGCGGAAACACCGGGGAGCTGTTTTTT,CSARDVASGNTGELFF
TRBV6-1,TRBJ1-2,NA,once,TGTGCCAGCGTACCCGGGGTGGGATTTAACTATGGCTACACCTTC,CASVPGVGFNYGYTF
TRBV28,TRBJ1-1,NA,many,TGTGCCAGCAGTTTATACCTCGGGGGTGCCACTGAAGCTTTCTTT,CASSLYLGGATEAFF
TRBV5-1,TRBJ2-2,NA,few,TGCGCCAGCAGCCGCATGGGACACAAGAACACCGGGGAGCTGTTTTTT,CASSRMGHKNTGELFF
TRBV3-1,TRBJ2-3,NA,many,TGTGCCAGCAGCAACACGGGGATAGATACGCAGTATTTT,CASSNTGIDTQYF
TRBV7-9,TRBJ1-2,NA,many,TGTGCCAGCAGCTCTCTTAGTGGGCACTATGGCTACACCTTC,CASSSLSGHYGYTF
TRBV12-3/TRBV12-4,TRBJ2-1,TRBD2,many,TGTGCCAGCAGCGCCGGGGGGGGGATTTACAATGAGCAGTTCTTC,CASSAGGGIYNEQFF
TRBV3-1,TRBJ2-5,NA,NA,TGTGCCAGCAGTCTAAGGACGGATACGCAAGAGACCCAGTACTTC,CASSLRTDTQETQYF
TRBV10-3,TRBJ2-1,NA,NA,TGTGCCATCAAGTGGGAGACGGACAGCAGTGAGCAGTTCTTC,CAIKWETDSSEQFF
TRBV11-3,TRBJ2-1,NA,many,TGTGCCAGCAGCCCAGGGGGGACTAGATCCTACAATGAGCAGTTCTTC,CASSPGGTRSYNEQFF
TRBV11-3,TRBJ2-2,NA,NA,TGTGCCAGCAGCTTGTACACTAGCAGTCTTACCGGGGAGCTGTTTTTT,CASSLYTSSLTGELFF
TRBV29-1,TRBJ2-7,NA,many,TGCAGCGTTGTGGCAGGGCTAGGATACGAGCAGTACTTC,CSVVAGLGYEQYF
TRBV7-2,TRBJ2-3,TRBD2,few,TGTGCCAGCAGCTTACGATTACGGGGGGGGGGGACAGATACGCAGTATTTT,CASSLRLRGGGTDTQYF
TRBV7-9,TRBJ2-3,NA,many,TGTGCCAGCAGCTTAATGACTCCAGATACGCAGTATTTT,CASSLMTPDTQYF
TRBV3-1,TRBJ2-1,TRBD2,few,TGTGCCAGCAGCCAAGATACTAGCGGATTCCGCTCCTACAATGAGCAGTTCTTC,CASSQDTSGFRSYNEQFF
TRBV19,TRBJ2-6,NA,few,TGTGCCAGTACGCTCTCCTTGTGGCCTGGGGCCAACGTCCTGACTTTC,CASTLSLWPGANVLTF
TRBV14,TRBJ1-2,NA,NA,TGTGCCAGCAGCCAAGTACCGGGAGCCTATGGCTACACCTTC,CASSQVPGAYGYTF